This T cell receptor beta chain was obtained from a study of blood T cell repertoires in COVID-19 (dated by TCRdb to about 2020). Concerning the study at large: The collaborator samples originated in the United States, Italy and Spain and spanned the acute and convalescent phases of COVID-19. Where available, HLA class I and class II types were obtained from metadata supplied by the sample provider rather than from assay-based typing. The material from the prospective study consisted of cDNA or gDNA derived from T cells, B-cell-depleted T cells, or PBMCs. The samples were drawn from the first 160 participants of the ongoing ImmuneRACE study and from 1,254 subjects provided by 6 global collaborators. The repertoires were released in a freely available public database meant as a resource for research on the immune response to SARS-CoV-2. The dataset comprised deeply sampled blood TCRbeta repertoires from subjects exposed to, actively infected with, or recovered from COVID-19. The sample metadata nearly always contained a de-identified subject ID, COVID-19 status, age in years and sex.

V loses 3 bases, J loses 3 bases, and the germline ends lie 18 bases apart. The CDR3, from cysteine to phenylalanine, totals 16 residues. The entry retains the CDR3 DNA only, 48 bases that are in frame from base 1. As encoded in the germline V gene, CDR1 is SGHDT while CDR2 is YYEEEE. As regards this clone: This clone's antigen is unknown. No base qualities exist here, and no much larger clone lies one base off it.

Broad study findings and their caveats: Clinical and demographic metadata were provided uncurated, with the amount varying by source and participant.

Each collaborating institution followed its own protocols to collect whole blood in K2EDTA tubes. For TCRbeta analysis, collaborators shipped samples in one of three forms: frozen whole blood, isolated PBMCs, or DNA extracted from either of those sample types. TCRbeta CDR3 regions were amplified from genomic DNA by means of the immunoSEQ Assay, a bias-controlled multiplex PCR. Regarding the original processing steps: Within the assay, amplification of reference gene primers was used to estimate how many nucleated cells each sample contained. To quantify the absolute abundance of each unique TCRbeta CDR3 rearrangement, sequence reads were collapsed and filtered. Productive Simpson clonality was computed per sample as the square root of Simpson's diversity index over productive rearrangements. Not all clones reach the TCRdb copy of this immuneACCESS table, which keeps in-frame sequences only. Checked studies attribute under half of the gap to unresolved V genes and leave the rest unexplained. That table furnishes V, J and clone size, whereas the DNA furnished D and trimming. This sample comprises 20,000 to 25,000 clones, approximately 88% of them detected only once. Under 3.5% of the sample belongs to the ten largest clones.

The sequence joins TRBV5-6 to TRBJ1-1; TRBD1 is a possible D gene, resting on 6 matching bases. The specimen sequenced was peripheral blood. The receptor was isolated from a man aged 35-49 years with acute or convalescent COVID-19. Here the CDR3 is given as CASSSTGQSRDTEAFF. The DNA is as follows: TGTGCCAGCAGCTCTACTGGACAGTCCCGCGACACTGAAGCTTTCTTT.